This is a list of T cell receptor beta chains from one sample in a study of cytomegalovirus exposure and HLA in healthy donors. The protocol was immunoSEQ multiplex PCR, while the TCRdb copy is restricted to in-frame clones and leaves out a portion. There are roughly 100,000 clones in the sample; about 81% occur only once, and approximately 1.3% lies in the top ten. Sequencing was done on a sample of PBMCs. The receptors originated from a man in his thirties or forties in good health and CMV-seronegative. The CDR3 runs from the conserved cysteine through the conserved F or W. A D gene is named only where the DNA matches it firmly. Only some rows state a clone size, as once, few, many or a class for expanded clones.

J,size,D,V,DNA,CDR3
TRBJ1-2,.,TRBD1,TRBV6-1,TGTGCCAGCAGTGAAAGGGACAGGAGTAACTATGGCTACACCTTC,CASSERDRSNYGYTF
TRBJ2-2,.,.,TRBV10-3,TGTGCCATCAGTGAGCTGACCGGGGAGCTGTTTTTT,CAISELTGELFF
TRBJ2-7,once,.,TRBV30,TGTGCCTGGAGTCGAGTCTACGAGCAGTACTTC,CAWSRVYEQYF
TRBJ2-1,.,TRBD2,TRBV6-5,TGTGCCAGCAGTTACTCGGGACTAGCGGGGGGCCATGAGCAGTTCTTC,CASSYSGLAGGHEQFF
TRBJ2-1,.,TRBD2,TRBV2,TGTGCCAGCAGCAGCGGGAGGGCCAGTGAGCAGTTCTTC,CASSSGRASEQFF
TRBJ2-4,.,TRBD2,TRBV28,TGTGCCAGCAACCGGGGGGAGAGGGCCAAAAACATTCAGTACTTC,CASNRGERAKNIQYF
TRBJ2-5,.,TRBD2,TRBV9,TGTGCCAGCAGCGCCGGGACTAGCGGGGTTCGGGAGACCCAGTACTTC,CASSAGTSGVRETQYF
TRBJ1-1,.,.,TRBV5-5,TGTGCCAGCATCCTGACAGACATGAACACTGAAGCTTTCTTT,CASILTDMNTEAFF
TRBJ2-7,.,.,TRBV2,TGTGCCAGGGAGGAGACGGGCTCCTACGAGCAGTACTTC,CAREETGSYEQYF
TRBJ2-3,.,.,TRBV6-1,TGTGCCAGCAGTGAAGGCGGGGTCACAGATACGCAGTATTTT,CASSEGGVTDTQYF
TRBJ2-5,.,.,TRBV7-2,TGTGCCAGCAGCTTCACGAGGGCTTCAGAGACCCAGTACTTC,CASSFTRASETQYF
TRBJ1-3,.,.,TRBV13,TGTGCCAGCAGCTTAGGCGGAGCTCATTACTCTGGAAACACCATATATTTT,CASSLGGAHYSGNTIYF
TRBJ2-1,once,TRBD2,TRBV4-3,TGCGCCAGCAGCCGAGGGACTAGCGGATACAATGAGCAGTTCTTC,CASSRGTSGYNEQFF
TRBJ1-1,once,TRBD1,TRBV5-5,TGTGCCAGCAGCTTTGAACAGGGGCACACTGAAGCTTTCTTT,CASSFEQGHTEAFF
TRBJ1-1,once,TRBD1,TRBV5-4,TGTGCCAGCAGCCTCGACAGGGGGTTGGGCACTGAAGCTTTCTTT,CASSLDRGLGTEAFF
TRBJ2-7,.,TRBD1,TRBV19,TGTGCCAGTAGTCGGCAGGGGGCGCCGAGGAACGAGCAGTACTTC,CASSRQGAPRNEQYF
TRBJ1-4,few,.,TRBV5-1,TGCGCCAGCAGCTTGGGTGGTGTTATACAGACAACTAATGAAAAACTGTTTTTT,CASSLGGVIQTTNEKLFF
TRBJ2-7,.,TRBD2,TRBV6-1,TGTGCCAGCAGTGAAGCTGTGGGACTAGCGGGGCCCACCTACGAGCAGTACTTC,CASSEAVGLAGPTYEQYF
TRBJ2-2,.,TRBD1,TRBV7-2,TGTGCCAGCAGCTTAGATCTCCCGGCAGGGGGTTTTGTGGAGCTGTTTTTT,CASSLDLPAGGFVELFF